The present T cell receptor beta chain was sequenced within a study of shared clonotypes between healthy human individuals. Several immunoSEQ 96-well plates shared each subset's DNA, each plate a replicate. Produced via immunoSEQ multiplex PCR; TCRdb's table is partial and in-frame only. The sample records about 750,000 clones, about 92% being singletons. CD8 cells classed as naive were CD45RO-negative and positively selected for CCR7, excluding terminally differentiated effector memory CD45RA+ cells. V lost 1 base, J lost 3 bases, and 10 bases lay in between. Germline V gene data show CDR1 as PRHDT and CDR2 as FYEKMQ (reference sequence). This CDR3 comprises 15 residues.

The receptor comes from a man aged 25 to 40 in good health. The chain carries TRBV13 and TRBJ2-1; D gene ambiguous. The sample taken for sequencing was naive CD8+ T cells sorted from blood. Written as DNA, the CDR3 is TGTGCCAGCAGCTTAGCGGAGCCCTACTACAATGAGCAGTTCTTC. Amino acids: CASSLAEPYYNEQFF.